Shown below are 4 T cell receptor beta chains from a single sample sequenced in a study of blood T cell repertoires in COVID-19. The protocol was immunoSEQ multiplex PCR, while the TCRdb copy is restricted to in-frame clones and leaves out a portion. This table holds some 220,000 clones, around 86% found once. The material sequenced was peripheral blood. All receptors come from a woman in her 70s with COVID-19, enrolled during active disease.

The CDR3 protein is CASSQEAGSPSSGNTIYF. As DNA, the CDR3 is TGTGCCAGCAGCCAAGAAGCCGGGTCTCCCTCCTCTGGAAACACCATATATTTT. This sequence joins TRBV3-1 (or the pseudogene TRBV3-2) and TRBJ1-3; D is uncertain. V lost 0 bases, J lost 0 bases, and 15 bases lay in between. Germline CDR1 and CDR2: LGHDT and YNNKEL (reference sequence). The CDR3 is made up of 18 amino acids.

This chain links TRBV19 with TRBJ1-4; TRBD1 matches at 7 bases. CDR1 and CDR2 from the germline V gene are LNHDA and SQIVND (reference sequence). V lost 5 bases and J lost 8; bases outside the gene matches: 11. The CDR3 loop spans 15 amino acids. The CDR3 region is CASSRSGRGIEKLFF. The DNA of the CDR3 is TGTGCCAGTAGTCGGTCCGGCAGGGGGATCGAAAAACTGTTTTTT. Together with reference TRBV19 and TRBJ1-4, the CDR3 gives the full variable domain: DGGITQSPKYLFRKEGQNVTLSCEQNLNHDAMYWYRQDPGQGLRLIYYSQIVNDFQKGDIAEGYSVSREKKESFPLTVTSAQKNPTAFYLCASSRSGRGIEKLFFGSGTQLSVL.

J is TRBJ1-5 and V is TRBV29-1, with TRBD1 matching over 12 bases. The CDR3 spans 16 residues. V lost 6 bases, J lost 4 bases, and 10 bases stayed unmatched. Germline CDR1 reads SQVTM; CDR2 reads ANQGSEA. The DNA for the CDR3 is TGCAGCGTAGCCCAGGGACAGGGGGCTGTGAATCAGCCCCAGCATTTT. This gives the protein CSVAQGQGAVNQPQHF.

The chain has TRBV19 and TRBJ1-6, with D maybe TRBD1 (5 bases). V was pared by 1 base and J by 7 bases, with 8 bases between. Germline values: CDR1 LNHDA, CDR2 SQIVND (reference sequence). The CDR3 loop spans 14 amino acids. The CDR3 DNA is TGTGCCAGTAGTATAGGGGGCGCGAATTCACCCCTCCACTTT. This codes for CASSIGGANSPLHF. The full variable domain, rest sourced from reference TRBV19 and TRBJ1-6, is DGGITQSPKYLFRKEGQNVTLSCEQNLNHDAMYWYRQDPGQGLRLIYYSQIVNDFQKGDIAEGYSVSREKKESFPLTVTSAQKNPTAFYLCASSIGGANSPLHFGNGTRLTVT.